This TCR beta chain was sequenced during a study of blood T cells in healthy people across ages. With a J-beta primer mix and a sample-barcoded 5' primer, a second PCR ran roughly 7 to 11 cycles. Each CDR3 protein is one row after TCRdb ran MiXCR on the 5' RACE reads. The sample holds more than 650,000 distinct CDR3 sequences; around a fifth are singletons and the top ten take less than 25%. Overall study results and limits: There were more naive CD4+ cells and higher diversity in long-lived donors than in aged donors.

A few counts support this clonotype. Its antigen is undetermined. At one of its ends the junction is not consistent with the germline gene, which may arise from a read error. This CDR3 is built from 15 residues. Germline-derived CDR1 and CDR2 are SEHNR and FQNEAQ (reference sequence). Sequenced material: blood. V and J are TRBV7-9 and TRBJ1-3, with a possible D match to TRBD1 (6 bases). This TCR was recovered from a man aged 70 or older in good health. The chain's CDR3 is CASSSSGGRGNIIYF. The CDR3 DNA reads TGTGCCAGCAGTTCCTCGGGGGGCCGTGGAAACATCATATATTTT.